What follows are 22 T cell receptor beta chains derived from one specimen sequenced in a study of T-cell reconstitution after alpha-beta-depleted transplantation in children (dated by TCRdb to between 2015 and 2016). The library was produced with PCR. These reads were obtained on an Illumina HiSeq 2500. To normalize quantification of the TCRbeta repertoire, the TCR libraries were built with molecular barcoding that relied on unique molecular identifiers. TCRdb redid the processing of the public reads, applying fastp at Q25 and MiXCR, and retained in-frame beta chains. Entries are consolidated by CDR3 protein sequence, retaining the most common genes and DNA. The sample records some 290,000 distinct CDR3 sequences, approximately 20% of which are singletons. The ten most abundant clones make up approximately 9.9% of the sample. According to the study, the label for this sample's treatment or condition signals: allogeneic hematopoietic cell transplantation with graft depleted of TCRalphabeta T cells and CD19 B cells.

This material consisted of PBMCs, mostly from graft donor cells, taken 180 days after TCRalphabeta/CD19-depleted stem cell transplant. These receptor sequences come from a male patient between 10 and 17 years old who had a stem cell transplant for acute lymphoblastic leukemia, so the T cells may come from the graft donor.

V is TRBV4-1 and J is TRBJ2-1, with a possible D match to TRBD2 (5 bases). The V gene lost 6 bases and the J gene lost 2 bases, with 8 bases spanning the gap. The CDR3 covers 13 residues. The germline gives CDR1 MGHRA, CDR2 YSYEKL. Here the CDR3 DNA reads TGCGCCAGCAGGCGGGCCACCTACAATGAGCAGTTCTTC. It is translated as CASRRATYNEQFF.

This CDR3 is CASSGRGLADRETQYF. DNA of the CDR3: TGTGCCAGCAGTGGGAGAGGACTAGCGGACCGAGAGACCCAGTACTTC. V usage is TRBV2 and J usage is TRBJ2-5, with 10 bases lining up with TRBD2. V shed 4 bases, J shed 4 bases, and the junction held 9 bases outside the gene matches. CDR3 size: 16 residues. Germline loops: CDR1 SNHLY, CDR2 FYNNEI.

This clonotype was observed a handful of times. The CDR3 DNA reads TGTGCCAGCAGCTCCTTAGCGGGAGGAGGAGAGACCCAGTACTTC. Amino acids: CASSSLAGGGETQYF. The chain carries TRBV7-3 and TRBJ2-5; 10 bases agree with TRBD2. In germline, CDR1 is SGHTA, CDR2 FQGTGA. This CDR3 is built from 15 residues. The trim removed 4 bases at V and 4 bases at J, leaving 6 bases unmatched.

This clonotype occurred a few times. This chain connects TRBV5-1 to TRBJ2-1; 7 positions agree with TRBD2. The length of the CDR3 is 15 residues. Germline V gene data show CDR1 as SGHRS and CDR2 as YFSETQ. V trimming: 2 bases; J trimming: 6 bases; junction bases outside the gene matches: 8. The CDR3 bases are TGCGCCAGCAGCTTTCGGGACTACCGACTCAATGAGCAGTTCTTC. This encodes CASSFRDYRLNEQFF.

The chain has TRBV5-1 and TRBJ1-1; no clear D gene. The CDR3 contains 14 residues. Per germline, CDR1 SGHRS and CDR2 YFSETQ. Trimming left V 4 bases short and J 1 base short, with 11 bases between. In DNA form, the CDR3 reads TGCGCCAGCAGCCTTACCTCTCCGAACACTGAAGCTTTCTTT. This codes for CASSLTSPNTEAFF.

The chain uses TRBV12-3 or TRBV12-4 and TRBJ2-1; 7 bases fit TRBD1. Trimming at V came to 4 bases and at J to 4 bases, leaving 4 bases not matched to a gene. The CDR3 has 14 amino acids. The CDR3 nucleotides read TGTGCCAGCAGTTACACAGGGGAGTACAATGAGCAGTTCTTC. The encoded protein is CASSYTGEYNEQFF.

A note on this clonotype: This may be a read error: a much more frequent sequence differs by one nucleotide. The V and J genes are TRBV7-6 and TRBJ2-1; D remains unclear. The V and J ends lost 4 bases and 5 bases respectively, with 3 bases between them. CDR3 length: 11 residues. Per germline, CDR1 SGHVS and CDR2 FNYEAQ. CDR3 in DNA: TGTGCCAGCAGCTGGAACAATGAGCAGTTCTTC. Its protein is CASSWNNEQFF.

The chain uses TRBV6-1 and TRBJ2-6, with D uncertain. This CDR3 has 13 amino acids. The germline CDR1 and CDR2 sequences are MNHNS and SASEGT. V lost 8 bases and J 6 bases, leaving 11 bases between the germline ends. The CDR3 DNA follows: TGTGCCAGCCGCGTGGTTTCGGCCAACGTCCTGACTTTC. Translation gives CASRVVSANVLTF.

The chain couples TRBV5-1 to TRBJ2-7, with unresolved D. The V gene lost 7 bases and the J gene lost 3 bases, with 14 bases spanning the gap. The CDR3 runs to 13 residues. Germline CDR1 and CDR2: SGHRS and YFSETQ. The CDR3 here is CASGISRNYEQYF. The CDR3 DNA is TGCGCCAGCGGCATTTCTAGGAACTACGAGCAGTACTTC.

The table lists this clonotype with a few counts. The chain carries TRBV11-2 and TRBJ1-4; TRBD1 might be the D (5 bases). Germline-derived CDR1 and CDR2 are SGHAT and FQNNGV. V was pared by 4 bases and J by 7 bases, with 22 bases between. The CDR3 is 17 residues long. This CDR3 reads CASSYFFAGTSAEKLFF. The CDR3 bases are TGTGCCAGCAGCTATTTTTTTGCCGGGACGTCAGCTGAAAAACTGTTTTTT.

The chain uses TRBV5-1 and TRBJ2-5; TRBD2 matches at 12 bases. Per the germline V gene, CDR1 is SGHRS and CDR2 is YFSETQ. The J segment lost 13 bases and the V segment lost 2 bases, leaving 9 bases of the junction unmatched. This CDR3 comprises 14 residues. CDR3 coding DNA: TGCGCCAGCAGCTTAGAGACTAGCGGGAGAGGCCTGTACTTC. Its translation: CASSLETSGRGLYF.

The genes are TRBV25-1 and TRBJ2-1; maybe TRBD1 (6 bases). V lost 2 bases to trimming and J lost 14 bases, with 10 bases between them. Looked up from germline, CDR1 is MGHDK and CDR2 is SYGVNS. The CDR3 has 11 residues. The CDR3 region is CASSEGGPEFF. DNA for the CDR3: TGTGCCAGCAGTGAAGGGGGCCCGGAGTTCTTC.

This clonotype was picked up a small number of times. V and J are TRBV7-3 and TRBJ2-2, with 9 bases fitting TRBD1. The trim removed 2 bases at V and 5 bases at J, leaving 6 bases unmatched. The CDR3 totals 16 residues. The germline gives CDR1 SGHTA, CDR2 FQGTGA. In DNA, the CDR3 is TGTGCCAGCAGCTTATCGGGACAGGGATCGACCGGGGAGCTGTTTTTT. Its protein is CASSLSGQGSTGELFF.

The V gene is TRBV7-9, the J gene TRBJ2-1; D gene ambiguous. This CDR3 comprises 13 residues. V was pared by 4 bases and J by 6 bases, with 10 bases between. Germline values: CDR1 SEHNR, CDR2 FQNEAQ (reference sequence). CDR3 DNA: TGTGCCAGCAGCTCGACCGCAAGCAATGAGCAGTTCTTC. It codes for CASSSTASNEQFF.

The chain is built from TRBV6-5 and TRBJ2-5, with a tentative D call TRBD1 (6 bases). Germline assignment: CDR1 MNHEY and CDR2 SVGAGI. The CDR3 consists of 17 residues. Trimming took 2 bases from V and 9 from J, leaving 25 bases between them. The CDR3 loop is CASSYLSLGGSEFAQYF. The CDR3 nucleotides read TGTGCCAGCAGTTACCTAAGCCTAGGGGGATCGGAGTTTGCCCAGTACTTC.

V and J are TRBV7-9 and TRBJ1-2, with D perhaps matching TRBD1 (5 bases). V lost 1 base to trimming and J lost 3 bases, with 18 bases between them. Germline values: CDR1 SEHNR, CDR2 FQNEAQ (reference sequence). This CDR3 is 17 amino acids long. The CDR3 DNA follows: TGTGCCAGCAGCTTAGTTTTCGGGGCTGCCCCGGACTATGGCTACACCTTC. It codes for CASSLVFGAAPDYGYTF.

J is TRBJ1-2 and V is TRBV12-3 or TRBV12-4; D may be TRBD1 (5 bases). The V end was cut by 6 bases, the J end by 6 bases, with 11 bases between. The CDR3 consists of 12 residues. The CDR3: CASRDMRDGYTF. CDR3 bases: TGTGCCAGCAGGGACATGCGAGATGGCTACACCTTC.

This clonotype has a handful of counts. The V and J genes are TRBV7-3 and TRBJ2-5, with unresolved D. The germline CDR1 and CDR2 sequences are SGHTA and FQGTGA. V lost 0 bases and J lost 2, with 4 bases in between. CDR3 size: 13 residues. In DNA form, the CDR3 reads TGTGCCAGCAGCTTAACCCCTCAAGAGACCCAGTACTTC. This gives the protein CASSLTPQETQYF.

V usage is TRBV12-3 or TRBV12-4 and J usage is TRBJ1-2; possible D gene TRBD1, 6 bases. Trimming shortened V by 7 bases and J by 7 bases, and 16 bases separated the two germline ends. The CDR3 is 13 residues long. The DNA for the CDR3 is TGTGCCAGCACCCAACAGGGACCCTTTGGCTACACCTTC. Translated: CASTQQGPFGYTF.

This clonotype was found a few times. This rearrangement joins TRBV3-1 to TRBJ2-7, with D possibly TRBD1 on 6 matching bases. Germline assignment: CDR1 LGHDT and CDR2 YNNKEL (reference sequence). CDR3 length equals 18 residues. V was pared by 2 bases and J by 6 bases, with 26 bases between. CDR3 sequence (DNA): TGTGCCAGCAGCCAACCCTGGGGTGGAACCAGGGGCCATTCCGAGCAGTACTTC. It is translated as CASSQPWGGTRGHSEQYF.

This sequence joins TRBV6-1 and TRBJ1-5, with 10 bases matching TRBD1. From germline, CDR1 is MNHNS and CDR2 SASEGT. This CDR3 contains 15 residues. V shed 5 bases, J shed 7 bases, and the junction held 8 bases outside the gene matches. The CDR3 sequence is CASSTTGGLRQPQHF. The DNA of the CDR3 is TGTGCCAGCAGTACGACAGGGGGCTTACGCCAGCCCCAGCATTTT.

The rearrangement uses TRBV7-2 and TRBJ2-2, with 9 bases aligning to TRBD2. This CDR3 has 15 residues. Per the germline V gene, CDR1 is SGHTA and CDR2 is FQGNSA. Trimming cost V 3 bases and J 5 bases; bases outside gene matches: 4. The CDR3: CASSFSGSGTGELFF. The CDR3 nucleotides read TGTGCCAGCAGCTTTAGCGGGAGCGGGACCGGGGAGCTGTTTTTT.